The 7 T cell receptor beta chains reported below all come from one sample, sequenced in a study of Ad26.COV2.S vaccination and SARS-CoV-2 variants. The treatment here: about 20 received Ad26.COV2.S at low or high dose, single or two shots; about 5 received placebo; per-sample allocation not given. The investigators took samples on day 63 after the first vaccine or placebo injection. Some clones are missing from TCRdb's copy, which holds only in-frame ones; the method was immunoSEQ multiplex PCR. Here the sample spans about 440,000 clones, about 90% being singletons. The input for sequencing was peripheral blood, taken in a trial of Ad26.COV2.S vaccine versus placebo. The receptors stem from a person between 18 and 59 years old who received the Ad26.COV2.S COVID-19 vaccine or a placebo.

The V call is TRBV27, the J call TRBJ2-7; D is uncertain. Trimming stripped 4 bases from V and 7 bases from J, with 11 bases between. The length of the CDR3 is 12 residues. The germline V gene has CDR1 MNHEY and CDR2 SMNVEV (reference sequence). The CDR3 region is CASSSSSREQYF. The CDR3 nucleotides are TGTGCCAGCAGTTCTTCCTCGAGGGAGCAGTACTTC.

The chain couples TRBV27 to TRBJ1-2, with D maybe TRBD1 (6 bases). Per germline, CDR1 MNHEY and CDR2 SMNVEV (reference sequence). This CDR3 comprises 15 residues. V lost 1 base, J lost 3 bases, and 12 bases lay in between. CDR3 sequence reads: CASSLWAGDHYGYTF. DNA for the CDR3: TGTGCCAGCAGTTTATGGGCAGGGGACCACTATGGCTACACCTTC.

This clone occurred once. The genes are TRBV5-4 and TRBJ2-7, with 7 bases identical to TRBD1. Germline V gene sequence: CDR1 SGHNT, CDR2 YYREEE (reference sequence). V trimming: 4 bases; J trimming: 3 bases; junction bases outside the gene matches: 13. The CDR3 has 16 residues. CDR3 amino acids: CASSGIPGDSDYEQYF. CDR3 nucleotides: TGTGCCAGCAGCGGCATCCCCGGGGACAGTGACTACGAGCAGTACTTC. Variable domain in full (rest from reference TRBV5-4 and TRBJ2-7): ETGVTQSPTHLIKTRGQQVTLRCSSQSGHNTVSWYQQALGQGPQFIFQYYREEENGRGNFPPRFSGLQFPNYSSELNVNALELDDSALYLCASSGIPGDSDYEQYFGPGTRLTVT.

This chain links TRBV19 with TRBJ2-1, with 9 bases identical to TRBD2. V trimming: 5 bases; J trimming: 4 bases; junction bases outside the gene matches: 6. Germline-derived CDR1 and CDR2 are LNHDA and SQIVND (reference sequence). CDR3 length: 15 residues. Here the CDR3 reads CASSYGLAQYNEQFF. The CDR3 region has the DNA TGTGCCAGTAGTTACGGACTAGCGCAATACAATGAGCAGTTCTTC.

The gene calls are TRBV10-3 and TRBJ2-5, with TRBD1 as a possible D gene (6 bases). This CDR3 comprises 14 residues. Trimming left V 4 bases short and J 4 bases short, with 13 bases between. Germline lookup yields CDR1 ENHRY and CDR2 SYGVKD. CDR3 nucleotides: TGTGCCATCAGTGTTCGGCAGGGGAGAGAGACCCAGTACTTC. It translates to CAISVRQGRETQYF.

The V and J genes are TRBV11-2 and TRBJ2-5; D is tentatively TRBD1 or TRBD2 (5 bases each). Trimming cost V 6 bases and J 4 bases, with 12 bases left between them. CDR3 length equals 13 residues. Germline V CDR1 and CDR2: SGHAT, FQNNGV. The CDR3, as DNA: TGTGCCAGCAGGCCAGCTGGGGGAGAGACCCAGTACTTC. Its protein is CASRPAGGETQYF.

The CDR3 DNA sequence: TGTGCCAGCGCGCGGGCGACGATGTGGGATACGCAGTATTTT. Protein product: CASARATMWDTQYF. The J gene is TRBJ2-3, the V gene TRBV19; D is possibly TRBD2 (5 bases). This CDR3 is built from 14 residues. In germline, CDR1 is LNHDA, CDR2 SQIVND (reference sequence). V lost 9 bases to trimming and J lost 6 bases, with 19 bases between them.